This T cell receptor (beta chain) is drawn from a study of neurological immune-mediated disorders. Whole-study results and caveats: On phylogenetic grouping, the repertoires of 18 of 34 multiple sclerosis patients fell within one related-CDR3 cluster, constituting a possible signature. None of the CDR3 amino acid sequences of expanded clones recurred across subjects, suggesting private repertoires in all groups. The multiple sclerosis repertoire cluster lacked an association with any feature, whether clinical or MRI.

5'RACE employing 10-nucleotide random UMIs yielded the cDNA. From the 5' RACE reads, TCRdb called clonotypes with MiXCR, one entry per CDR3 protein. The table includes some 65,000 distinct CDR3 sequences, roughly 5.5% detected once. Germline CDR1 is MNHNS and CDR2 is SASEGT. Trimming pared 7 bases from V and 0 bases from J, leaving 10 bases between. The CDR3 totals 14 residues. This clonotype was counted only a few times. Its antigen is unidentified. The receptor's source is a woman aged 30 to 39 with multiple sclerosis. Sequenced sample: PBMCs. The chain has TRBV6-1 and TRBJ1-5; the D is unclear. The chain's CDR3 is CASNRFYSNQPQHF. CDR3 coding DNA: TGTGCCAGCAATAGGTTTTATAGCAATCAGCCCCAGCATTTT.